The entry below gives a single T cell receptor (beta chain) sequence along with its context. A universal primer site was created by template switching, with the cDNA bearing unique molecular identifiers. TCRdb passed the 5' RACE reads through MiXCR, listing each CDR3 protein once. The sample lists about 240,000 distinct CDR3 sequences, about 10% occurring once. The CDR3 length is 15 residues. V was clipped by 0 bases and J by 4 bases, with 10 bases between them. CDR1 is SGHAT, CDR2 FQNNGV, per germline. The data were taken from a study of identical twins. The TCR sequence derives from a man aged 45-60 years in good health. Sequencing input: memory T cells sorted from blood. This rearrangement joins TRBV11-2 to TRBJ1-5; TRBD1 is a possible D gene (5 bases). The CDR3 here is CASSLDGNRNQPQHF. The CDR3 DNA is TGTGCCAGCAGCTTAGATGGCAACAGGAATCAGCCCCAGCATTTT.